A single T cell receptor (beta chain) is shown here with its context. Antigen unknown. The data originate from a study of radiotherapy plus CTLA-4 blockade in lung cancer. Study context: Among patients, about 17% showed objective responses, and over 30% had disease control.

The V end lost 4 bases, the J end lost 7 bases, and 17 bases lay between the germline ends. Germline V gene sequence: CDR1 SGHRS, CDR2 YFSETQ. The CDR3 is 14 amino acids. Overall study results and limits: Radiotherapy with ipilimumab was followed by blood expansion of tumor-derived clones.

Profiling relied on immunoSEQ multiplex PCR, and the TCRdb table lists in-frame clones only, not all of them. The profile shows over 85,000 clones, around 88% of them singletons. The chain combines TRBV5-1 with TRBJ1-2; D is uncertain. The sequencing used peripheral blood, collected from a patient treated with radiotherapy plus ipilimumab. The source is a human donor with non-small cell lung cancer that progressed on radiotherapy plus ipilimumab. The DNA for the CDR3 is TGCGCCAGCAGCCTTCGTGCGGGTTTGGGTGGCTACACCTTC. It translates to CASSLRAGLGGYTF.